The source of this TCR beta chain is a study of post-analysis software for immune sequencing data. Study-wide points: Roughly 5 TRBV segments, TRBV5-6, TRBV5-1 and TRBV20-1 among them, were found more frequent in patients than controls.

The CDR3 spans 14 residues. Germline V CDR1 and CDR2: SGHRS, YFSETQ. V shed 4 bases and J shed 5 bases, with 16 bases lying between them. Unique molecular identifiers were carried by the TCR beta cDNA libraries. TCRdb re-called the PCR reads through MiXCR, storing one row per CDR3 protein. The sample lists under 900,000 distinct CDR3 sequences, roughly 50% seen once, with approximately 4.5% in the top ten. As for this clonotype: What it binds is not known.

Sequenced: blood. V and J are TRBV5-1 and TRBJ2-7; D not resolved. This clonotype originated in a girl aged 10 to 17 with multiple sclerosis. CDR3 amino acids: CASSRPVPGDEQYF. The CDR3 DNA reads TGCGCCAGCAGCCGACCAGTGCCTGGCGACGAGCAGTACTTC.